The TCR beta chain described here comes from a study of blood T cell repertoires in COVID-19. Study-wide context: Donors in the United States, Italy and Spain gave samples during acute or convalescent COVID-19. PBMCs, B-cell-depleted T cells, or T cells were the source of the cDNA or gDNA that made up the material.

For this clone: A much larger clone lies one base from this, so it may be a read error.

This CDR3 spans 16 amino acids. Germline CDR1 and CDR2: SGHRS and YFSETQ. Trimming cost V 0 bases and J 8 bases; bases outside gene matches: 10. In the authors' methods: Amplifying reference gene primers gave estimates of nucleated cell counts. Sequencing was performed with immunoSEQ multiplex PCR; in TCRdb, only in-frame clones are kept and a portion is missing. That table gives V, J and clone size, and the DNA gave D and trimming. The data show some 220,000 clones, with about four fifths seen just once and around 2.7% held by the top ten. Input material: peripheral blood. The clonotype originates from a woman in her twenties or thirties who had recovered from COVID-19. V and J are TRBV5-1 and TRBJ2-1, with 8 positions matching TRBD2. CDR3 sequence (DNA): TGCGCCAGCAGCTTGGCCAGCGGGAGTGGAGTGGATGAGCAGTTCTTC. Translated: CASSLASGSGVDEQFF.